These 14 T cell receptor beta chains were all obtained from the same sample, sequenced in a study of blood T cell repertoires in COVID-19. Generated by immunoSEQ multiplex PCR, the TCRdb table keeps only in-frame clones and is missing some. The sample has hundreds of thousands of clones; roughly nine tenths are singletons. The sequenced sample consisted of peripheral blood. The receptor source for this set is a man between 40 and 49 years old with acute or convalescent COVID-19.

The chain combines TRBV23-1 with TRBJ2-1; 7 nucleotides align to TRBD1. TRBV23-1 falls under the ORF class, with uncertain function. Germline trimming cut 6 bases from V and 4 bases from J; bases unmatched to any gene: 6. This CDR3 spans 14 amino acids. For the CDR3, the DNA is TGCGCCAGCAGGTCCGACAGGGCTTACAATGAGCAGTTCTTC. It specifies CASRSDRAYNEQFF.

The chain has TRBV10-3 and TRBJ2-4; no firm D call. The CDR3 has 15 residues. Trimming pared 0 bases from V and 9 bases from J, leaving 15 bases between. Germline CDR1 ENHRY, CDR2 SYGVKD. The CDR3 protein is CAISESIDSLGIQYF. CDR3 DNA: TGTGCCATCAGTGAGTCGATAGACTCCTTGGGCATTCAGTACTTC.

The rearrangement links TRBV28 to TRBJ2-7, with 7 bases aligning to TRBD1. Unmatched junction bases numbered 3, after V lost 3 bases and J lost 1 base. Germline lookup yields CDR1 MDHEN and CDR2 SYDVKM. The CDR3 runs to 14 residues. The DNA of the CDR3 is TGTGCCAGCAGTTTTCCAGGGGGATCCTACGAGCAGTACTTC. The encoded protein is CASSFPGGSYEQYF.

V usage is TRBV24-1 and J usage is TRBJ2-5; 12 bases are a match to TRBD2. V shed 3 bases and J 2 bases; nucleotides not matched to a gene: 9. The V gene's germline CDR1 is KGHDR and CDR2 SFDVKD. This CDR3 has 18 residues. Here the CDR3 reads CATSDPNRLAGAQETQYF. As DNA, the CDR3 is TGTGCCACCAGTGATCCCAATCGACTAGCGGGGGCACAAGAGACCCAGTACTTC.

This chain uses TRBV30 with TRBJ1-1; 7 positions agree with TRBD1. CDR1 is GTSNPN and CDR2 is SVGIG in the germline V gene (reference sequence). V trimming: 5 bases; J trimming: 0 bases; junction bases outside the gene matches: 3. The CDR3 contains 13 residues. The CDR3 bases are TGTGCCTGGGGACAGGTCATGAACACTGAAGCTTTCTTT. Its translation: CAWGQVMNTEAFF.

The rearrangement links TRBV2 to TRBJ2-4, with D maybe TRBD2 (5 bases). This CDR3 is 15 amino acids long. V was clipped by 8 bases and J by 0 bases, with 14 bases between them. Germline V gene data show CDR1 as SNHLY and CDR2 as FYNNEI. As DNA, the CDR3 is TGTGCCAGCGAGGGCCGTCCTATAGCCAAAAACATTCAGTACTTC. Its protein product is CASEGRPIAKNIQYF.

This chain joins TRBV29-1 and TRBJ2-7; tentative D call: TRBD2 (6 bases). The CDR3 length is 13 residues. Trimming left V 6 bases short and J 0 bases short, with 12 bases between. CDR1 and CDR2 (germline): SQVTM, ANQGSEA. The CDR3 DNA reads TGCAGCGTCGGGACTTCCAGCTCCTACGAGCAGTACTTC. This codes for CSVGTSSSYEQYF.

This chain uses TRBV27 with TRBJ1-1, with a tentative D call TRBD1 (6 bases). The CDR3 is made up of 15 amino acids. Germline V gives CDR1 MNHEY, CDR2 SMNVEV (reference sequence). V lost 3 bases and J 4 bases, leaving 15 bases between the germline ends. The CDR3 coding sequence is TGTGCCAGCAGTTTCCGCGCGGGGGGCGGCACTGAAGCTTTCTTT. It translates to CASSFRAGGGTEAFF.

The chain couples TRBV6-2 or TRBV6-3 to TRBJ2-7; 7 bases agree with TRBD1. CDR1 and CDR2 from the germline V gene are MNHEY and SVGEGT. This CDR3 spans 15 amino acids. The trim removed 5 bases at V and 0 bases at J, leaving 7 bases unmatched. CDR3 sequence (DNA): TGTGCCAGCAGTCGGGGACAGTTAAGCTCCTACGAGCAGTACTTC. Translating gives CASSRGQLSSYEQYF.

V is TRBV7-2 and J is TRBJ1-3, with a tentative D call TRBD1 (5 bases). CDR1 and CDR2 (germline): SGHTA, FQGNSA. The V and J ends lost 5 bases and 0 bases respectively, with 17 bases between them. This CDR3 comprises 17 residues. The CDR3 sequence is CASSGSQDNDSGNTIYF. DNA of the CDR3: TGTGCCAGCAGCGGATCCCAGGACAACGACTCTGGAAACACCATATATTTT.

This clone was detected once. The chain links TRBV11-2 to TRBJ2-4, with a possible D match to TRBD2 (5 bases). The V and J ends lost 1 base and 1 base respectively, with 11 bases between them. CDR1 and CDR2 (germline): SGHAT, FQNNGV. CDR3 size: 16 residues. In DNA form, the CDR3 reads TGTGCCAGCAGCTTAGTCGCGGGCCGGGCCAAAAACATTCAGTACTTC. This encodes CASSLVAGRAKNIQYF.

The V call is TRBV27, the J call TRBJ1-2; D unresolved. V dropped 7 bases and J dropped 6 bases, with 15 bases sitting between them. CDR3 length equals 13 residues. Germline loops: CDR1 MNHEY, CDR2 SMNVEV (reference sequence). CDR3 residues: CASKIDEAHGYTF. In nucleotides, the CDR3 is TGTGCCAGCAAAATCGACGAGGCCCATGGCTACACCTTC.

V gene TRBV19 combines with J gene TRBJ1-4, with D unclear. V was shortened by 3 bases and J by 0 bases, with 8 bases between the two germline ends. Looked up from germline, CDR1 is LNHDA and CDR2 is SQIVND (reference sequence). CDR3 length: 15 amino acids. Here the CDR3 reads CASSIGDATNEKLFF. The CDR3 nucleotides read TGTGCCAGTAGTATCGGAGACGCAACTAATGAAAAACTGTTTTTT. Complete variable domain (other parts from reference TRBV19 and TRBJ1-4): DGGITQSPKYLFRKEGQNVTLSCEQNLNHDAMYWYRQDPGQGLRLIYYSQIVNDFQKGDIAEGYSVSREKKESFPLTVTSAQKNPTAFYLCASSIGDATNEKLFFGSGTQLSVL.

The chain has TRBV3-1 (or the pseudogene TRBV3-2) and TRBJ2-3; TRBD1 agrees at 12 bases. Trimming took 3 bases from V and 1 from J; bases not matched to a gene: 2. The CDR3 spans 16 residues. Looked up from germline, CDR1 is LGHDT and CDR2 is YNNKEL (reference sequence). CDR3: CASSHGTGGGTDTQYF. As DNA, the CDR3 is TGTGCCAGCAGCCATGGGACAGGGGGCGGCACAGATACGCAGTATTTT.